This T cell receptor (beta chain) appears in the sequencing data of a study of T-cell reconstitution after alpha-beta-depleted transplantation in children (dated by TCRdb to about 2016). Describing the broader study: The study quantitatively tracked T-cell immune reconstitution after TCRalphabeta/CD19-depleted allogeneic hematopoietic cell transplantation in children using TCR repertoire profiling.

Libraries were constructed by PCR. Reads for this sample came from an Illumina HiSeq 2500. TCR libraries were prepared with molecular barcoding, using unique molecular identifiers to normalize TCRbeta repertoire quantification. TCRdb handled the public reads itself, with Q25 trimming in fastp and clone calling in MiXCR, and kept productive beta chains. Each entry is one CDR3 protein sequence, shown with its most common DNA and genes. The sample has about 350,000 distinct CDR3 sequences on record, around 15% of them singletons. Of the sample, about 41% falls within the top ten clones. The CDR3 holds 16 amino acids from the cysteine to the phenylalanine. This entry keeps only the CDR3 DNA: 48 bases, framed from base 1. Taken from the germline V gene (reference sequence), the CDR1 and CDR2 loops are DFQATT and SNEGSKA. The junction carries 19 bases between V and J, which are trimmed by 0 bases and 6 bases respectively.

General conclusions and limits of the study: The frequencies of hyperexpanded clones fell over the following months, and after one year, T-cell counts and TCRbeta diversity were mostly attributed to newly produced T cells. About two months after transplant, the apparently early recovery of alphabetaT-cell counts reportedly depended on just several hundred clones that had expanded rapidly and came from non-depleted graft cells. The high TCRbeta diversity at day 60 in some patients was ascribed to recipient T cells and intrathymic progenitors that had survived conditioning.

This clonotype was seen a handful of times. Which antigen it targets is not known. Per-base quality was not reported, and no clone a single base away is much larger than it. The sample's treatment or condition, from its label and the paper: allogeneic hematopoietic cell transplantation with graft depleted of TCRalphabeta T cells and CD19 B cells. The transplant recipients were children given TCRalphabeta/CD19-depleted allogeneic hematopoietic cell grafts. The sequence links TRBV20-1 to TRBJ2-3, with TRBD1 as a weak D call on 5 bases. Sequencing was performed on PBMCs, mostly from graft donor cells, taken 360 days after TCRalphabeta/CD19-depleted stem cell transplant. The source is a male patient between 2 and 15 years old who had a stem cell transplant for acute lymphoblastic leukemia, so the T cells may come from the graft donor. The CDR3 in this case is CSAREGARLRFDTQYF. The DNA sequence is given as TGCAGTGCTAGAGAAGGGGCCAGGCTACGTTTTGATACGCAGTATTTT.